Listed here are 21 T cell receptor beta chains from one sample, sequenced in a study of CD8 T cells in Susac syndrome. With random hexamers, reverse transcription was performed on about 0.45 to 1 ug of RNA. TCRdb reanalysed the immunoSEQ multiplex PCR reads using MiXCR and keeps one entry per CDR3 protein. The sample has around 26,000 distinct CDR3 sequences; less than 95% are singletons. The sequenced sample was CD8+ T cells from PBMCs. The receptors shown here come from a human donor in good health.

The chain links TRBV6-2 or TRBV6-3 to TRBJ1-2, with D possibly being TRBD1 (5 bases). V was cut by 8 bases and J by 5 bases, with 21 bases left in between. Germline loops: CDR1 MNHEY, CDR2 SVGEGT. The CDR3 extends over 15 amino acids. As DNA, the CDR3 is TGTGCCAGCTCACCGACAACGGGGGGTCGGTATGGCTACACCTTC. Encoded protein: CASSPTTGGRYGYTF.

The chain combines TRBV11-2 with TRBJ2-7; D is uncertain. The length of the CDR3 is 12 residues. Germline CDR1 and CDR2: SGHAT and FQNNGV. V shed 5 bases and J shed 3 bases, with 8 bases lying between them. The CDR3 region is CASSRVHYEQYF. CDR3 bases: TGTGCCAGCAGCAGGGTCCACTACGAGCAGTACTTC.

This clonotype was recorded only once. The V and J genes are TRBV6-2 or TRBV6-3 and TRBJ2-1, with D unclear. Trimming took 2 bases from V and 3 from J, leaving 8 bases between them. Germline V gene lookup returns CDR1 MNHEY and CDR2 SVGEGT. This CDR3 is 14 amino acids long. The CDR3 DNA reads TGTGCCAGCAGTTACGGCGAGATCTACAATGAGCAGTTCTTC. The encoded protein is CASSYGEIYNEQFF.

The chain carries TRBV27 and TRBJ1-2; 7 bases line up with TRBD1. V lost 5 bases to trimming and J lost 13 bases; unmatched junction nucleotides: 10. The length of the CDR3 is 12 residues. The germline gives CDR1 MNHEY, CDR2 SMNVEV (reference sequence). CDR3 DNA sequence: TGTGCCAGCAGTAGGCAGGGGGAAGTTGTCACCTTC. Its protein product is CASSRQGEVVTF.

The chain has TRBV9 and TRBJ1-2; D may be TRBD1 (5 bases). The CDR3 is made up of 15 amino acids. The germline V gene encodes CDR1 SGDLS and CDR2 YYNGEE. V gave up 3 bases and J gave up 6 bases, with 18 bases separating them. The CDR3 nucleotides are TGTGCCAGCAGCGGGCGGAAAGGAGGGGCTGATGGCTACACCTTC. It encodes CASSGRKGGADGYTF.

The chain links TRBV5-1 to TRBJ2-1, with 11 bases matching TRBD1. Per germline, CDR1 SGHRS and CDR2 YFSETQ. This CDR3 contains 17 residues. Unmatched junction bases numbered 4, after V lost 0 bases and J lost 2 bases. CDR3 region: CASSLGGGQGAYNEQFF. CDR3 DNA sequence: TGCGCCAGCAGCTTGGGAGGGGGACAGGGGGCCTACAATGAGCAGTTCTTC.

The V gene is TRBV4-3, the J gene TRBJ2-2; no reliable D call. Germline CDR1 reads LGHNA; CDR2 reads YSLEER. The CDR3 loop spans 16 amino acids. The germline V and J ends were trimmed by 0 bases and 1 base, with 9 bases remaining between them. DNA of the CDR3: TGCGCCAGCAGCCAAGAATTAAACATGAACACCGGGGAGCTGTTTTTT. This codes for CASSQELNMNTGELFF.

This sequence joins TRBV25-1 and TRBJ2-1; a possible D gene is TRBD2 (6 bases). V lost 5 bases and J 7 bases, leaving 15 bases between the germline ends. The CDR3 totals 14 residues. Germline CDR1 reads MGHDK; CDR2 reads SYGVNS. CDR3 in DNA: TGTGCCAGCAGTAAGGGGCGGGGCCCGAATGAGCAGTTCTTC. This encodes CASSKGRGPNEQFF. The variable domain in full, with the rest retrieved from reference TRBV25-1 and TRBJ2-1, is EADIYQTPRYLVIGTGKKITLECSQTMGHDKMYWYQQDPGMELHLIHYSYGVNSTEKGDLSSESTVSRIRTEHFPLTLESARPSHTSQYLCASSKGRGPNEQFFGPGTRLTVL.

The chain uses TRBV19 and TRBJ1-5; D call uncertain. CDR1 and CDR2 (germline): LNHDA, SQIVND (reference sequence). V was pared by 4 bases and J by 4 bases, with 11 bases between. The CDR3 extends over 14 amino acids. CDR3 loop: CASSTPGPNQPQHF. CDR3 bases: TGTGCCAGTAGTACCCCCGGCCCAAATCAGCCCCAGCATTTT. Based on the CDR3 plus reference TRBV19 and TRBJ1-5, the full variable domain is DGGITQSPKYLFRKEGQNVTLSCEQNLNHDAMYWYRQDPGQGLRLIYYSQIVNDFQKGDIAEGYSVSREKKESFPLTVTSAQKNPTAFYLCASSTPGPNQPQHFGDGTRLSIL.

The chain is built from TRBV7-8 and TRBJ1-5; 7 bases are shared with TRBD1. The CDR3 is made up of 16 amino acids. The ends lost 5 bases at V and 0 bases at J; junction bases unmatched: 7. Germline-derived CDR1 and CDR2 are SGHVS and FQNEAQ. In DNA form, the CDR3 reads TGTGCCAGCAGCCCACAGGGGCTTTATAGCAATCAGCCCCAGCATTTT. As protein: CASSPQGLYSNQPQHF.

The genes are TRBV3-1 and TRBJ2-1; no clear D gene. Germline V gives CDR1 LGHDT, CDR2 YNNKEL (reference sequence). The CDR3 has 15 residues. Trimming removed 2 bases from V and 7 bases from J, with 15 bases in between. The CDR3 sequence: CASSQRVGGQNEQFF. The CDR3 coding sequence is TGTGCCAGCAGCCAACGGGTGGGCGGTCAGAATGAGCAGTTCTTC.

V usage is TRBV3-1 and J usage is TRBJ2-2, with D perhaps TRBD2 (6 bases). The CDR3 totals 12 residues. Trimming cost V 8 bases and J 6 bases, with 10 bases left between them. CDR1 is LGHDT and CDR2 is YNNKEL in the germline V gene (reference sequence). CDR3 bases: TGTGCCAGCGTTGGAGGGGCCGGGGAGCTGTTTTTT. This codes for CASVGGAGELFF.

The chain has TRBV27 and TRBJ2-7, with a tentative D call TRBD2 (7 bases). The ends were cut back, 4 bases at V and 4 bases at J, with 23 bases in the middle. The CDR3 has 17 amino acids. Germline CDR1 reads MNHEY; CDR2 reads SMNVEV (reference sequence). The CDR3 protein is CASSSAAGASKWYEQYF. The DNA of the CDR3 is TGTGCCAGCAGTTCAGCGGCGGGGGCCTCCAAGTGGTACGAGCAGTACTTC.

The rearrangement links TRBV4-3 to TRBJ2-7; perhaps TRBD2 as D (7 bases). Germline lookup yields CDR1 LGHNA and CDR2 YSLEER. The CDR3 is 14 residues long. V was shortened by 0 bases and J by 3 bases, with 9 bases between the two germline ends. The CDR3 DNA reads as TGCGCCAGCAGCCAAGAGGGGGGGCTCTACGAGCAGTACTTC. Encoded protein: CASSQEGGLYEQYF.

Here the CDR3 reads CSAREDTQYF. CDR3 bases: TGCAGTGCTAGAGAAGATACGCAGTATTTT. The chain recombines TRBV20-1 with TRBJ2-3, with unresolved D. The germline V gene has CDR1 DFQATT and CDR2 SNEGSKA (reference sequence). The ends were cut back, 0 bases at V and 5 bases at J, with 0 bases in the middle. There are 10 residues in the CDR3.

The genes are TRBV9 and TRBJ1-1; 10 bases match TRBD1. CDR3 length: 17 amino acids. V lost 4 bases and J lost 4; bases outside the gene matches: 13. The germline V gene encodes CDR1 SGDLS and CDR2 YYNGEE. CDR3 coding DNA: TGTGCCAGCAGCTCCCGGGACAGGGGTGAGAGGGGCACTGAAGCTTTCTTT. Translation gives CASSSRDRGERGTEAFF.

This clonotype was observed once. The chain recombines TRBV5-1 with TRBJ2-1, with 12 bases identical to TRBD2. V lost 4 bases to trimming and J lost 6 bases; unmatched junction nucleotides: 2. The CDR3 is made up of 14 amino acids. Germline lookup yields CDR1 SGHRS and CDR2 YFSETQ. The CDR3: CASSQGLAGNEQFF. Here the CDR3 DNA reads TGCGCCAGCAGCCAGGGACTAGCGGGCAATGAGCAGTTCTTC.

The CDR3 DNA reads as TGTGCCAGCAGCAAAGGGGGAGCGAAGACCCAGTACTTC. Residues: CASSKGGAKTQYF. The chain uses TRBV21-1 and TRBJ2-5; the table's TRBD2 call for D was not verified on the DNA. TRBV21-1 is described as a pseudogene. The CDR3 runs 13 residues.

The chain is built from TRBV14 and TRBJ2-1, with 9 bases lining up with TRBD2. Germline V gene sequence: CDR1 SGHDN, CDR2 FVKESK. V lost 0 bases and J lost 8; bases outside the gene matches: 11. This CDR3 has 17 residues. The CDR3 DNA is TGTGCCAGCAGCCAAGAACCCCCTGGCGGGGGGGCCGATGAGCAGTTCTTC. It translates to CASSQEPPGGGADEQFF.

This chain's CDR3 is CASSLGQGVTSTQYF. Written as DNA, the CDR3 is TGTGCCAGCAGTTTGGGACAGGGAGTCACTAGTACGCAGTATTTT. The chain carries TRBV12-3 or TRBV12-4 and TRBJ2-3; 9 nucleotides line up with TRBD1. The CDR3 consists of 15 residues. The ends lost 3 bases at V and 8 bases at J; junction bases unmatched: 9.

This sequence joins TRBV27 and TRBJ1-2; D ambiguous. The germline V and J ends were trimmed by 3 bases and 6 bases, with 11 bases remaining between them. This CDR3 region has 13 residues. Germline assignment: CDR1 MNHEY and CDR2 SMNVEV (reference sequence). CDR3: CASSLSWANGYTF. For the CDR3, the DNA is TGTGCCAGCAGTTTGTCGTGGGCAAATGGCTACACCTTC.